These T cell receptor beta chains were read from a single sample in a study of T cells after yellow fever vaccination. Via MiXCR, TCRdb re-called the 5' RACE reads, giving one row per CDR3 protein. This sample has 80,000 to 100,000 distinct CDR3 sequences, with over 8% found just once. The source was CD8+ T cells not binding an NS4B(214-222) dextramer, sorted from PBMCs, collected less than 18 days after the first yellow fever vaccination. The receptors stem from a man aged 18 to 35 who received the YFV17D yellow fever vaccine. The CDR3 runs from the conserved cysteine through the conserved F or W. The order of the fields is V gene, D gene, J gene, clone size, CDR3 protein, CDR3 DNA. A D gene is named only where the DNA matches it firmly. Clone size appears in some rows only: once, few, many, or a class for an expanded clone.

TRBV7-9	TRBD1	TRBJ1-4	many	CASSSRQGAGKLFF	TGTGCCAGCAGCTCCAGACAGGGGGCAGGAAAACTGTTTTTT
TRBV27	TRBD1	TRBJ1-6	few	CASSQGQNSPLHF	TGTGCCAGCAGTCAGGGACAGAATTCACCCCTCCACTTT
TRBV7-9	-	TRBJ1-2	many	CASRGDYGYTF	TGTGCCAGCAGGGGTGATTATGGCTACACCTTC
TRBV6-4	-	TRBJ2-3	-	CASSFNREGTDTQYF	TGTGCCAGCAGCTTTAACAGGGAGGGCACAGATACGCAGTATTTT
TRBV7-9	-	TRBJ2-5	-	CASSLESDQETQYF	TGTGCCAGCAGCTTGGAAAGTGACCAAGAGACCCAGTACTTC
TRBV5-1	-	TRBJ1-4	-	CASGSGSLPQNEKLFF	TGCGCCAGCGGTTCCGGGAGTCTCCCTCAGAATGAAAAACTGTTTTTT
TRBV28	TRBD1	TRBJ1-1	-	CASSSRTGLLEAFF	TGTGCCAGCAGTTCTCGGACAGGTCTCCTCGAAGCTTTCTTT
TRBV10-3	-	TRBJ2-1	few	CAIKEEGSSSYNEQFF	TGTGCCATCAAGGAGGAGGGCAGCAGCTCCTACAATGAGCAGTTCTTC
TRBV9	-	TRBJ2-1	many	CASSVEHNEQFF	TGTGCCAGCAGCGTAGAGCACAATGAGCAGTTCTTC
TRBV27	TRBD2	TRBJ2-3	few	CASSLTSGSGDTQYF	TGTGCCAGCAGTTTAACTAGCGGTTCGGGAGATACGCAGTATTTT
TRBV7-9	TRBD1	TRBJ1-2	few	CASGHRDRIHYGYTF	TGTGCCAGCGGGCACCGGGACAGGATACACTATGGCTACACCTTC
TRBV14	-	TRBJ2-1	few	CASSPYSYNEQFF	TGTGCCAGCAGCCCCTATAGCTACAATGAGCAGTTCTTC
TRBV12-3/TRBV12-4	TRBD2	TRBJ2-3	few	CASPALASGATDTQYF	TGTGCCAGTCCCGCTCTGGCTAGCGGGGCTACAGATACGCAGTATTTT
TRBV29-1	-	TRBJ2-3	few	CSVEFRGRDTQYF	TGCAGCGTTGAATTCAGGGGTCGGGATACGCAGTATTTT